This T cell receptor beta chain originates from a study of OX40 agonist ivuxolimab in advanced cancers. Produced via immunoSEQ multiplex PCR; TCRdb's table is partial and in-frame only. This sample yields 35,000 or so clones, of which roughly 87% are seen a single time; roughly 19% belongs to the top ten. V lost 4 bases and J lost 1; bases outside the gene matches: 4. The germline gives CDR1 SGHRS, CDR2 YFSETQ. CDR3 length equals 14 residues. The receptor was isolated from an adult with an advanced solid tumor such as melanoma, head and neck, liver or kidney cancer. Here the sequenced sample was CD4+ or CD8+ T cells sorted from blood, taken in a trial of the OX40 agonist ivuxolimab. This rearrangement joins TRBV5-1 to TRBJ2-5, with 7 nucleotides matching TRBD1. CDR3 region: CASSPGQLQETQYF. The CDR3 region has the DNA TGCGCCAGCAGCCCGGGACAGCTCCAAGAGACCCAGTACTTC.